These 21 T cell receptor beta chains came from one sample sequenced in a study of T cell responses to AZD1222 COVID-19 vaccine. The protocol was immunoSEQ multiplex PCR, while the TCRdb copy is restricted to in-frame clones and leaves out a portion. The table lists over 130,000 clones, about 90% of them singletons. Sequenced material: peripheral blood, taken 28 days after the second AZD1222 dose. Every receptor here comes from an adult who received the AZD1222 COVID-19 vaccine.

V is TRBV18 and J is TRBJ2-5, with a weak D call TRBD2 (6 bases). CDR1 is KGHSH, CDR2 LQKENI, per germline. The V end was cut by 6 bases, the J end by 2 bases, with 10 bases between. CDR3 size: 13 residues. The DNA of the CDR3 is TGTGCCAGCTCCCCGGCGGGGCAAGAGACCCAGTACTTC. Its translation is CASSPAGQETQYF.

The V call is TRBV4-2, the J call TRBJ1-3; 7 bases line up with TRBD1. The CDR3 contains 19 residues. The germline gives CDR1 LGHNA, CDR2 YNFKEQ. Trimming took 4 bases from V and 0 from J; bases not matched to a gene: 15. The CDR3 loop is CASSLSQQGSSGSGNTIYF. CDR3 in DNA: TGTGCCAGCAGCCTTAGCCAACAGGGGTCGAGTGGCTCTGGAAACACCATATATTTT.

The CDR3 DNA is TGTGCCAGCAGGGGACAGGGTGAAGAGACCCAGTACTTC. Translation: CASRGQGEETQYF. The chain couples TRBV5-4 to TRBJ2-5; TRBD1 matches 9 bases. There are 13 residues in the CDR3. The germline CDR1 and CDR2 sequences are SGHNT and YYREEE (reference sequence). The V segment lost 5 bases and the J segment 3 bases; nucleotides outside the gene matches: 2.

This chain uses TRBV3-1 (or the pseudogene TRBV3-2) with TRBJ1-1; unclear D gene. The CDR3 loop spans 11 amino acids. Trimming stripped 3 bases from V and 11 bases from J, with 10 bases between. Germline V gene sequence: CDR1 LGHDT, CDR2 YNNKEL (reference sequence). The CDR3: CASSQHDRAFF. The CDR3 DNA follows: TGTGCCAGCAGCCAGCACGATAGGGCTTTCTTT.

The genes are TRBV3-1 (or the pseudogene TRBV3-2) and TRBJ1-4; 7 bases are a match to TRBD1. The CDR3 is 15 residues long. V was pared by 4 bases and J by 4 bases, with 6 bases of the junction left unmatched. CDR1 is LGHDT and CDR2 is YNNKEL in the germline V gene (reference sequence). CDR3 DNA sequence: TGTGCCAGCAGCCCACGGGGACAGTTTAATGAAAAACTGTTTTTT. Amino acid sequence: CASSPRGQFNEKLFF.

There are a few counts of this clone. V and J are TRBV3-1 (or the pseudogene TRBV3-2) and TRBJ2-7, with D hard to call. CDR1 and CDR2 (germline): LGHDT, YNNKEL (reference sequence). Trimming stripped 1 base from V and 4 bases from J, with 5 bases between. This CDR3 region has 12 residues. The CDR3 here is CASSQGVYEQYV. CDR3 sequence (DNA): TGTGCCAGCAGCCAAGGCGTGTACGAGCAGTACGTC.

The chain recombines TRBV10-1 with TRBJ2-1; D may be TRBD1 or TRBD2 (5 bases each). V was pared by 3 bases and J by 8 bases, with 26 bases between. The CDR3 runs to 18 residues. Germline V gene lookup returns CDR1 WNHNN and CDR2 SYGVQD (reference sequence). CDR3 bases: TGCGCCAGCAGTGATCTCACCGGCGGGCAGGGTAGGGTTTATGAGCAGTTCTTC. This codes for CASSDLTGGQGRVYEQFF.

The chain links TRBV18 to TRBJ2-2; D is uncertain. Trimming removed 4 bases from V and 6 bases from J, with 9 bases in between. CDR3 size: 13 residues. Germline lookup yields CDR1 KGHSH and CDR2 LQKENI. CDR3 nucleotides: TGTGCCAGCTCACTCTCAGGTTCCGGGGAGCTGTTTTTT. Amino acids: CASSLSGSGELFF.

The genes are TRBV20-1 and TRBJ1-2; D not resolved. CDR3 length equals 9 residues. Germline V gene data show CDR1 as DFQATT and CDR2 as SNEGSKA (reference sequence). V was trimmed by 3 bases and J by 11 bases, leaving 7 bases between them. The CDR3 protein is CSASLIYTF. Here the CDR3 DNA reads TGCAGTGCTAGCCTTATTTACACCTTC.

CDR3 sequence (DNA): TGTGCCAGTAGTCCGCGGACAGGGGTTAATCAGCCCCAGCATTTT. Translation: CASSPRTGVNQPQHF. The chain uses TRBV19 and TRBJ1-5, with TRBD1 identical over 9 bases. In germline, CDR1 is LNHDA, CDR2 SQIVND (reference sequence). The CDR3 contains 15 residues. After removal of 5 bases from V and 4 bases from J, the junction contained 6 bases not matched to a gene.

This clone was counted a single time. This chain connects TRBV15 to TRBJ2-3; 14 bases map to TRBD2. There are 17 residues in the CDR3. V trimming: 3 bases; J trimming: 3 bases; junction bases outside the gene matches: 5. Germline values: CDR1 LNHNV, CDR2 YYDKDF (reference sequence). The CDR3 DNA follows: TGTGCCACCAGCAGGGGGGGGACTAGCGGGAGAACAGATACGCAGTATTTT. Its translation is CATSRGGTSGRTDTQYF.

The V gene is TRBV6-5, the J gene TRBJ1-5; 8 nucleotides agree with TRBD1. This CDR3 has 15 residues. CDR1 MNHEY and CDR2 SVGAGI come from the germline V gene. V was clipped by 6 bases and J by 1 base; unmatched bases: 5. The CDR3 here is CASRRQGASNQPQHF. CDR3 nucleotides: TGTGCCAGCAGACGTCAGGGGGCCAGCAATCAGCCCCAGCATTTT.

The genes are TRBV15 and TRBJ1-5, with D perhaps matching TRBD1 (5 bases). This CDR3 region has 14 residues. Trimming removed 4 bases at V and 1 base at J, with 8 bases between. The germline V gene encodes CDR1 LNHNV and CDR2 YYDKDF (reference sequence). Here the CDR3 reads CATSTGPSNQPQHF. As DNA, the CDR3 is TGTGCCACCAGCACAGGGCCAAGCAATCAGCCCCAGCATTTT.

The J gene is TRBJ2-1, the V gene TRBV10-1; 10 nucleotides line up with TRBD2. The germline V gene has CDR1 WNHNN and CDR2 SYGVQD (reference sequence). CDR3 size: 13 residues. J lost 15 bases, V lost 2 bases, and 7 bases had no gene match. CDR3 nucleotide sequence: TGCGCCAGCAGTGAGGCTAGCGGGGGAGTCCGGTTCTTC. Amino acids: CASSEASGGVRFF.

This sequence joins TRBV4-2 and TRBJ2-1; TRBD1 is a possible D gene (6 bases). The CDR3 totals 17 residues. Germline CDR1 LGHNA, CDR2 YNFKEQ. Trimming stripped 4 bases from V and 7 bases from J, with 23 bases between. The CDR3 DNA reads as TGTGCCAGCAGCCGGACCTCACAGGGTCCCCAAGGGAATGAGCAGTTCTTC. It codes for CASSRTSQGPQGNEQFF.

The chain recombines TRBV4-1 with TRBJ1-5; D gene ambiguous. V lost 0 bases, J lost 0 bases, and 9 bases lay in between. Germline CDR1 and CDR2: MGHRA and YSYEKL. The CDR3 extends over 16 amino acids. CDR3 bases: TGCGCCAGCAGCCAAGAAGGAGGTTATAGCAATCAGCCCCAGCATTTT. Protein sequence: CASSQEGGYSNQPQHF.

The chain uses TRBV11-2 and TRBJ2-7; 9 bases line up with TRBD2. The CDR3 loop spans 15 amino acids. Trimming removed 1 base from V and 2 bases from J; junction bases left unmatched: 3. Per germline, CDR1 SGHAT and CDR2 FQNNGV. The CDR3 DNA reads TGTGCCAGCAGCTTAGGTGCGGGAGGGACCTACGAGCAGTACTTC. Protein sequence: CASSLGAGGTYEQYF. Looking up the rest from reference TRBV11-2 and TRBJ2-7 gives the full variable domain: EAGVAQSPRYKIIEKRQSVAFWCNPISGHATLYWYQQILGQGPKLLIQFQNNGVVDDSQLPKDRFSAERLKGVDSTLKIQPAKLEDSAVYLCASSLGAGGTYEQYFGPGTRLTVT.

The chain carries TRBV12-5 and TRBJ2-3, with TRBD1 matching 7 bases. The length of the CDR3 is 16 residues. Germline CDR1 LGHNT, CDR2 FRNRAP. Unmatched junction bases numbered 6, after V lost 2 bases and J lost 1 base. The chain's CDR3 is CASGLRGGSGTDTQYF. CDR3 DNA sequence: TGTGCTAGTGGTTTGAGAGGGGGCTCGGGCACAGATACGCAGTATTTT.

The CDR3 spells CASSEGGVNSPLHF. The DNA of the CDR3 is TGCGCCAGCAGCGAGGGGGGAGTGAATTCACCCCTCCACTTT. This rearrangement joins TRBV5-1 to TRBJ1-6; the D gene is possibly TRBD1 (6 bases). Deletions cut 4 bases from V and 7 bases from J, with 12 bases between. This CDR3 comprises 14 residues. Germline CDR1 and CDR2: SGHRS and YFSETQ.

The genes are TRBV3-1 (or the pseudogene TRBV3-2) and TRBJ1-2; TRBD1 is a possible D gene (5 bases). CDR3 size: 14 residues. Germline lookup yields CDR1 LGHDT and CDR2 YNNKEL (reference sequence). V was shortened by 2 bases and J by 8 bases, with 15 bases between the two germline ends. The CDR3 DNA reads as TGTGCCAGCAGCCAACCGTATGGGAGGGACGGCTACACCTTC. Amino acid sequence: CASSQPYGRDGYTF.

The chain uses TRBV28 and TRBJ1-2, with a weak D call TRBD1 (6 bases). The CDR3 covers 15 residues. Trimming removed 3 bases from V and 5 bases from J, with 16 bases in between. CDR1 MDHEN and CDR2 SYDVKM come from the germline V gene. CDR3 loop: CASSLGGGFWYGYTF. The CDR3 DNA reads TGTGCCAGCAGTTTGGGGGGCGGGTTTTGGTATGGCTACACCTTC.